This TCR beta chain stems from a study of response to subunit inactivated influenza vaccine. The J segment lost 4 bases and the V segment lost 3 bases, leaving 5 bases of the junction unmatched. CDR3 size: 15 residues. Study-level results: T cells newly recruited by each seasonal influenza vaccination are few, the authors suggested.

MiXCR was run by TCRdb on the RT-PCR reads, yielding one entry per CDR3 protein. The repertoire consists of more than 150,000 distinct CDR3 sequences, with about 10% occurring once and the leading ten covering about a third. Notes on this clonotype: What it binds is unknown.

This chain links TRBV12-3 or TRBV12-4 with TRBJ2-3; the match to TRBD1 covers 9 bases. This clonotype originated in a man between 50 and 69 years old who received an inactivated influenza vaccine. Sequenced material: CD8+ T cells sorted from PBMCs, taken around 2 years after vaccination. The CDR3 coding sequence is TGTGCCAGCAGTTTTACCACAGGGGGCCCAGATACGCAGTATTTT. Translated, it gives CASSFTTGGPDTQYF.